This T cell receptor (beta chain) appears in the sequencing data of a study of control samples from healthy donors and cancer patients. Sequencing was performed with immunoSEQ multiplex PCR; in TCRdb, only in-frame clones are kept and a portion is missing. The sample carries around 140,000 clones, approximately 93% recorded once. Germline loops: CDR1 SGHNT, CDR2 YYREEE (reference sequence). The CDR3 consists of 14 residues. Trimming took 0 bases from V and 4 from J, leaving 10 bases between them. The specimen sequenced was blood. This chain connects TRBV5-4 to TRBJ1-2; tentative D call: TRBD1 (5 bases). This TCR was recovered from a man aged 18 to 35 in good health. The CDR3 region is CASSLAMGGYGYTF. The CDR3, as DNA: TGTGCCAGCAGCTTGGCCATGGGGGGCTATGGCTACACCTTC.